This T cell receptor (beta chain) appears in the sequencing data of a study of tumor-infiltrating lymphocytes in primary liver carcinoma. Regarding the study as a whole: The overlap of tumor-adjacent and tumor-blood pairs was smaller than that of tumor region pairs.

Reverse transcription of around 0.45 ug total RNA with a constant-region primer produced TCR beta cDNA. Slightly modified ARM-PCR served as the procedure for the TCR beta libraries. These libraries came from three rounds of nested multiplex PCR. The first two PCR rounds used TRBV1-TRBV30 forward primers with a C-beta reverse primer, around 10 cycles each. From the multiplex PCR reads, TCRdb called clonotypes with MiXCR, one entry per CDR3 protein. Of more than 100,000 distinct CDR3 sequences listed, around two thirds are singletons. Bulk tissue was left unsorted, and RNA and DNA were co-extracted from about 19-30 mg of it. Patients' primary liver carcinoma was surgically resected. In regard to this clonotype: Its target is unknown.

V lost 2 bases, J lost 15 bases, and 17 bases lay in between. Germline V gene lookup returns CDR1 MNHNS and CDR2 SASEGT. The length of the CDR3 is 13 residues. Sequenced: liver tumor tissue from sampling region 1. Subset denoted: tumor region T1, superior pole. J is TRBJ2-1 and V is TRBV6-1; D unclear. The clonotype comes from a woman between 55 and 75 years old with primary liver carcinoma and hepatitis B virus infection. CDR3 DNA: TGTGCCAGCAGTGAATTGAGGTGGAATGACCTGTTCTTC. Residues: CASSELRWNDLFF.